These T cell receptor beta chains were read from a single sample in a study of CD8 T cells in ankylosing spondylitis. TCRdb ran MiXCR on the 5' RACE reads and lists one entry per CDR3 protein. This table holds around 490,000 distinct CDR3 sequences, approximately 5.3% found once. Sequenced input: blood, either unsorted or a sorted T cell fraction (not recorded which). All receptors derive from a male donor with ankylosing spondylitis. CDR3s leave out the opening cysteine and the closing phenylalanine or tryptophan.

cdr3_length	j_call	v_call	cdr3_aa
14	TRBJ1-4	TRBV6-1	ASSGRPRTTNEKLF
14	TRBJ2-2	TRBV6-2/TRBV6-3	ASAGQGTRTTGELF
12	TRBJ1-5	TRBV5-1	ASSWGGLNQPQH
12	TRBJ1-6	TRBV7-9	ASSSGQNLSPLH
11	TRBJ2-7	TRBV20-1	SARRQGDYEQY
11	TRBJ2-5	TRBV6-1	ASKRSGQETQY
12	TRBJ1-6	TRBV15	ATSLDRARSPLH
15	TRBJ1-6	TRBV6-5	ASQIAGDRGWNSPLH
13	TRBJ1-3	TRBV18	ASSALAMSGNTIY
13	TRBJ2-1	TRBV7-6	ASSETSGGNNEQF
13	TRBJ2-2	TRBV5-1	ASSFRDKNTGELF
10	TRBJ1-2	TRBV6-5	ATSDRVHGYT
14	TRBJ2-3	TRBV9	ASSVLSGGAADTQY
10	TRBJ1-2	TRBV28	ASSLEQRGYT
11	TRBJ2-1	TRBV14	ASSQDTGDEQF
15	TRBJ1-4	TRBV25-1	ASSEVVGLSANEKLF
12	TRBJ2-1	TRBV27	ASSLSGSFNEQF
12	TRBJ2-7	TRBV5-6	ASSLGHAWGEQY
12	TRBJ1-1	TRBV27	ASGPVVSNTEAF
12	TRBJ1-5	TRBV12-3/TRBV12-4	ASSPTGFYQPQH
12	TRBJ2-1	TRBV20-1	SARDHRRGEEQF
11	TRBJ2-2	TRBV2	AASVTLTGELF
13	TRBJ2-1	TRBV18	ASSPGLAGGGEQF
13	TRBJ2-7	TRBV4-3	ASSQGDTLTYEQY
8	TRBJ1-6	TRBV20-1	SASQPPLH
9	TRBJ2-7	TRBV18	ASSPDNEQY
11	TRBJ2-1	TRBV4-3	ASSHYDRGEQF
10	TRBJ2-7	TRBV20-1	SAREQTYEQY
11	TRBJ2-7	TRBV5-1	ASSLGYTYEQY
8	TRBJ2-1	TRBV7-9	AALGHEQF
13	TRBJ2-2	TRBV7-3	ASSLSTDNTGELF
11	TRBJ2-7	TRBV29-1	SASRGLYYEQY
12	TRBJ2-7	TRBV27	ASGLLAGAREQY
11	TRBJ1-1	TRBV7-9	ASSLSEGTEAF
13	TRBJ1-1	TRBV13	ASSAGQGMNTEAF
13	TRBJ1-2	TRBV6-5	ASSSPGTGDYGYT
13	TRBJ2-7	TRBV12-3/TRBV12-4	ASSLAYKSSYEQY
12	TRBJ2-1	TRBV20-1	SSPASGSKNEQF
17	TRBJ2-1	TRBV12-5	ASGPPQFGTSAAEAEQF
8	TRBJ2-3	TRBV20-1	SARADTQY
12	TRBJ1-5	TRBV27	ASSFGGRDQPQH
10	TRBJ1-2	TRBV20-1	SAQTPNYGYT
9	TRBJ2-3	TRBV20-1	SGDLTDTQY
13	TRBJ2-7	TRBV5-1	ASSLVTGTGSEQY
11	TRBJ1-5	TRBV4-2	ASSRDRDQPQH
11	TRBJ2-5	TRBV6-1	ASTSGKRETQY
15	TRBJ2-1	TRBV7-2	ASSPPWGGNLYNEQF
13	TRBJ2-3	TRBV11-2	ASSGDRARTDTQY
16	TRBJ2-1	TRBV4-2	ASSQETSERGPYNEQF
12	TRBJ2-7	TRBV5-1	ASSDVGTYNEQY
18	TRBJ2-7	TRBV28	ASSLRVAPGLAGKTYEQY
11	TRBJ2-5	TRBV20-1	SAVAGDQETQY